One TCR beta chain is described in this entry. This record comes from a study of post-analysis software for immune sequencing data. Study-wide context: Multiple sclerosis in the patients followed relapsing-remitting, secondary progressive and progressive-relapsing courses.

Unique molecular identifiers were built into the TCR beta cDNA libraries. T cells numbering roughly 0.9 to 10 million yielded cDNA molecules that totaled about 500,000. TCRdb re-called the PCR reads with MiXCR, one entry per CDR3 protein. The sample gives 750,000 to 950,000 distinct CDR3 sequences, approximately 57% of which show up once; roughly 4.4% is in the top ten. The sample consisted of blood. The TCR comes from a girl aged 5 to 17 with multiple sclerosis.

The CDR3 here is CASNLRGTDTQYF. The CDR3, as DNA: TGTGCCAGCAACTTGAGGGGCACAGATACGCAGTATTTT. The V call is TRBV7-9, the J call TRBJ2-3; tentative D call: TRBD2 (5 bases). This CDR3 is 13 amino acids long. V dropped 7 bases and J dropped 1 base, with 9 bases sitting between them. The germline V gene has CDR1 SEHNR and CDR2 FQNEAQ (reference sequence).